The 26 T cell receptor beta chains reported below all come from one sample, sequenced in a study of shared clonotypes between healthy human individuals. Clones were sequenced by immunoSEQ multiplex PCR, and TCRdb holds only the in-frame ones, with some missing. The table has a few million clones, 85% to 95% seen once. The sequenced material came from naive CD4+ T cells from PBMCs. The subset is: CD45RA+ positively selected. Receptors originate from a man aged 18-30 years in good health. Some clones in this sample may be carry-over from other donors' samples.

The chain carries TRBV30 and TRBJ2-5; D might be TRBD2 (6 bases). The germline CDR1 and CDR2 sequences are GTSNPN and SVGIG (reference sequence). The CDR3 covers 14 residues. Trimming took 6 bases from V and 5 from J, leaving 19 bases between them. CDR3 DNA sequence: TGTGCCTGTACGACAGTCCGGAGGGTCGAGACCCAGTACTTC. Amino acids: CACTTVRRVETQYF.

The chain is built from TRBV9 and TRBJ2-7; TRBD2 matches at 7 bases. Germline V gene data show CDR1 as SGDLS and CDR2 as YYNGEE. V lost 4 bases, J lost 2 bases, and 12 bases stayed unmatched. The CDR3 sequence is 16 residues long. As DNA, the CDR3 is TGTGCCAGCAGCTCGAAACGACTAGCTGATACCTACGAGCAGTACTTC. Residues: CASSSKRLADTYEQYF.

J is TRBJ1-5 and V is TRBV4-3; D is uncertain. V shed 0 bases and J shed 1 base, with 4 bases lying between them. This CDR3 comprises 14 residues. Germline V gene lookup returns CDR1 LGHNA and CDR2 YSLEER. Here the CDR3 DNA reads TGCGCCAGCAGCCAAGATCGGAGCAATCAGCCCCAGCATTTT. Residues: CASSQDRSNQPQHF.

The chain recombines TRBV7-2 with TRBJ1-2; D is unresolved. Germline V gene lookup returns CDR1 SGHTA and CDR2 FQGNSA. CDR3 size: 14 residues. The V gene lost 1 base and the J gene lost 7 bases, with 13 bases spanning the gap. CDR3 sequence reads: CASSLGLMAAGYTF. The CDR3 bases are TGTGCCAGCAGCTTAGGACTGATGGCTGCTGGCTACACCTTC.

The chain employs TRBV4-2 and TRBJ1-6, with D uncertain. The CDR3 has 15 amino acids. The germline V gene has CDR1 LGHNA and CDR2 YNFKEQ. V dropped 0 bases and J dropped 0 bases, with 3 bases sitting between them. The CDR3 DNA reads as TGTGCCAGCAGCCAAGAGGTCTCCTATAATTCACCCCTCCACTTT. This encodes CASSQEVSYNSPLHF.

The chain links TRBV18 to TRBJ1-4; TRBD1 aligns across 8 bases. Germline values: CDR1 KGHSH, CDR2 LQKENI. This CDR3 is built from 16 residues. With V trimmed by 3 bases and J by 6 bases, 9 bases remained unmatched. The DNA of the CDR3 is TGTGCCAGCTCACCCAGTCAGTCAGGGGGCTATGAAAAACTGTTTTTT. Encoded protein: CASSPSQSGGYEKLFF.

The CDR3 is CASSERAVADTQYF. CDR3 in DNA: TGTGCCAGCAGCGAGAGGGCCGTTGCAGATACGCAGTATTTT. This chain uses TRBV9 with TRBJ2-3; D might be TRBD2 (5 bases). The CDR3 loop spans 14 amino acids. V lost 3 bases to trimming and J lost 4 bases, with 12 bases between them. The germline V gene encodes CDR1 SGDLS and CDR2 YYNGEE.

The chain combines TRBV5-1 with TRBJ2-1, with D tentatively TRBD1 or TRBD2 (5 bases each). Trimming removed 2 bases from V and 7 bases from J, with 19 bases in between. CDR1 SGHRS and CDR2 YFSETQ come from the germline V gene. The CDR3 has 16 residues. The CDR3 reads CASSFSGTPRLNEQFF. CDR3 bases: TGCGCCAGCAGCTTCTCCGGGACGCCTAGGTTGAATGAGCAGTTCTTC.

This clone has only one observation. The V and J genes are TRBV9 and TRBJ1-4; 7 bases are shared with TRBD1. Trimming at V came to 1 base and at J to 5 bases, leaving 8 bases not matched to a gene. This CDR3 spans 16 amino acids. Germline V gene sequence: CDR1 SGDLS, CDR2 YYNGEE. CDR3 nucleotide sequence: TGTGCCAGCAGCGTATCAAAGGGACAGAGAAATGAAAAACTGTTTTTT. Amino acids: CASSVSKGQRNEKLFF.

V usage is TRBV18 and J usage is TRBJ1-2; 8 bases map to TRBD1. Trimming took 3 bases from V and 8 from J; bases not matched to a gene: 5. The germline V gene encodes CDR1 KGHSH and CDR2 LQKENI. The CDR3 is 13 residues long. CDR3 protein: CASSPQTGAGYTF. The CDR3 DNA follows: TGTGCCAGCTCACCTCAGACAGGGGCGGGCTACACCTTC.

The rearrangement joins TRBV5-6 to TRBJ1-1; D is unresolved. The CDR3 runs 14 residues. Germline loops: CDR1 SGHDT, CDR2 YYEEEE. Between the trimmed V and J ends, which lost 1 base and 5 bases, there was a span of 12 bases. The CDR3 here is CASSLRRVATEAFF. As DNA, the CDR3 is TGTGCCAGCAGCTTGAGAAGAGTGGCGACTGAAGCTTTCTTT.

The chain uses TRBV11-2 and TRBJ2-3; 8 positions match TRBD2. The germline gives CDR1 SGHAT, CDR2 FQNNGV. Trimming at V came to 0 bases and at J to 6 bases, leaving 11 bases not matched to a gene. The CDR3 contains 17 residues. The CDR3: CASSLDRTGRAGDTQYF. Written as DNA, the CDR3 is TGTGCCAGCAGCTTAGATCGGACCGGGAGGGCCGGGGATACGCAGTATTTT. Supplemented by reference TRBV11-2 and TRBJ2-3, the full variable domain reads EAGVAQSPRYKIIEKRQSVAFWCNPISGHATLYWYQQILGQGPKLLIQFQNNGVVDDSQLPKDRFSAERLKGVDSTLKIQPAKLEDSAVYLCASSLDRTGRAGDTQYFGPGTRLTVL.

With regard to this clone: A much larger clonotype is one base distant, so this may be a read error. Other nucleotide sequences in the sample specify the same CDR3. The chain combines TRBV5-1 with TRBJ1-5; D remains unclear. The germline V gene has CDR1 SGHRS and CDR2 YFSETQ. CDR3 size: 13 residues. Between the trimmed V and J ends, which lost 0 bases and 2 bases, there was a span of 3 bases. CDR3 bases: TGCGCCAGCAGCTTGGTGGGCAATCAGCCCCAGCATTTT. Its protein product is CASSLVGNQPQHF.

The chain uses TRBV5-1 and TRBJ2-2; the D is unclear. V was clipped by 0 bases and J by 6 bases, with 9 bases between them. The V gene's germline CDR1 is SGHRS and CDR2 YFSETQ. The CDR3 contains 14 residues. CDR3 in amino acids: CASSLEGRAGELFF. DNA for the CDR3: TGCGCCAGCAGCTTGGAGGGTCGGGCCGGGGAGCTGTTTTTT. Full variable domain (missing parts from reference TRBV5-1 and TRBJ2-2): KAGVTQTPRYLIKTRGQQVTLSCSPISGHRSVSWYQQTPGQGLQFLFEYFSETQRNKGNFPGRFSGRQFSNSRSEMNVSTLELGDSALYLCASSLEGRAGELFFGEGSRLTVL.

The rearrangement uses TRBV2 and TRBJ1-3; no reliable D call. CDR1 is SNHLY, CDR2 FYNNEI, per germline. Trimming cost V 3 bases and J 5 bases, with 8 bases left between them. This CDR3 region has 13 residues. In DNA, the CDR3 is TGTGCCAGCAGTGAGAGGCAGAGAAACACCATATATTTT. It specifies CASSERQRNTIYF. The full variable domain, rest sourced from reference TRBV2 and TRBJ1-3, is EPEVTQTPSHQVTQMGQEVILRCVPISNHLYFYWYRQILGQKVEFLVSFYNNEISEKSEIFDDQFSVERPDGSNFTLKIRSTKLEDSAMYFCASSERQRNTIYFGEGSWLTVV.

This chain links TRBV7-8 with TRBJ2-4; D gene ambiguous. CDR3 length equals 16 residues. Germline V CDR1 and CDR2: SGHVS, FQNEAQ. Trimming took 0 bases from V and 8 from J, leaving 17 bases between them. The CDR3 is CASSLAEIFSRDIQYF. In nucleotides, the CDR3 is TGTGCCAGCAGCTTAGCAGAAATTTTTAGTCGGGACATTCAGTACTTC.

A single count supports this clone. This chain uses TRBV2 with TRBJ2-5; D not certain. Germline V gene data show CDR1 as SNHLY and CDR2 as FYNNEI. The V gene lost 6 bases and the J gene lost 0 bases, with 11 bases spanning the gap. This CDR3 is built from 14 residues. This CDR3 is CASSATEYQETQYF. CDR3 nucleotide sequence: TGTGCCAGCAGCGCTACGGAGTACCAAGAGACCCAGTACTTC.

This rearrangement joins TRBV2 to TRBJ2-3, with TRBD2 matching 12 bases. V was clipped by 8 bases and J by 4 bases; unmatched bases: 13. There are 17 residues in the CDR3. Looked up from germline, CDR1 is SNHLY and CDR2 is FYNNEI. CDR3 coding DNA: TGTGCCAGCGCCAGGCCCTTCGCTAGCGGGAGGGCAGATACGCAGTATTTT. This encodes CASARPFASGRADTQYF.

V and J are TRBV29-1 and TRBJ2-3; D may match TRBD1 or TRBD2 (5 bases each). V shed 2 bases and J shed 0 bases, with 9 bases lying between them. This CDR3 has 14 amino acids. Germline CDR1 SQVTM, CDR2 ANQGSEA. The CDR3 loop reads CSVEPGPSTDTQYF. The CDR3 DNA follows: TGCAGCGTTGAACCGGGGCCGAGCACAGATACGCAGTATTTT.

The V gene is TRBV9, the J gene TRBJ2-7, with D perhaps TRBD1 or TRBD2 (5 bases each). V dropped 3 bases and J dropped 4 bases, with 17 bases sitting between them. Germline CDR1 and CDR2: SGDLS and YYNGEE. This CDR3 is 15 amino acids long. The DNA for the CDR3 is TGTGCCAGCAGCGAGGGACCGACGGAATCTTACGAGCAGTACTTC. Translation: CASSEGPTESYEQYF.

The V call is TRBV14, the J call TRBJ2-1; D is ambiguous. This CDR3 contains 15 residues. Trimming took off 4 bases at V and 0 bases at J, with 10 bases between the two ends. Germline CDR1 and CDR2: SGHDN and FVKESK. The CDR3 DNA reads TGTGCCAGCAGCCGGCTCCTAAGCTCCTACAATGAGCAGTTCTTC. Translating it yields CASSRLLSSYNEQFF.

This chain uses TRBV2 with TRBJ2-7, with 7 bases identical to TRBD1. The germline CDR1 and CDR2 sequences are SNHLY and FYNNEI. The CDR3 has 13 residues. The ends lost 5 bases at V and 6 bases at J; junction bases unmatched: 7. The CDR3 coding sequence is TGTGCCAGCAGTCCCGACAGGGCCCGCGAGCAGTACTTC. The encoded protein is CASSPDRAREQYF.

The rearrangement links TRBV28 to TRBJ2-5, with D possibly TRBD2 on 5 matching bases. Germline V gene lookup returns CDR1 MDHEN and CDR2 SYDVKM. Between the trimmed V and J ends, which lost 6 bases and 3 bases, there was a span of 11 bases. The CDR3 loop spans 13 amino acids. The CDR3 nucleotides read TGTGCCAGCAGAGGCGGGCCTAAAGAGACCCAGTACTTC. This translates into CASRGGPKETQYF.

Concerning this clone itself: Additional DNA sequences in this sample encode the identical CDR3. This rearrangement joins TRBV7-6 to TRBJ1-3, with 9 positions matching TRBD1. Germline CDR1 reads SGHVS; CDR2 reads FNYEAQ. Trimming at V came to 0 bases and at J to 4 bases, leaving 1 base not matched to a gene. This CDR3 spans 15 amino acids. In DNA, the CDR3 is TGTGCCAGCAGCTTAGCTGGACAGGGGGGAAACACCATATATTTT. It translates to CASSLAGQGGNTIYF.

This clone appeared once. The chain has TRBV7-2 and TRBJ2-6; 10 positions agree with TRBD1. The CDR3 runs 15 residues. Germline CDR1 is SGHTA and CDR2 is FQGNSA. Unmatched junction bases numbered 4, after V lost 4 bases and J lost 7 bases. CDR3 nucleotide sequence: TGTGCCAGCAGCTCAGACAGGGGGCTAGCCAACGTCCTGACTTTC. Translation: CASSSDRGLANVLTF.

In DNA, the CDR3 is TGTGCCAGCAGCTTACGAACAGGGGTCTCTGAAGCTTTCTTT. This sequence encodes CASSLRTGVSEAFF. The V and J genes are TRBV7-9 and TRBJ1-1; 7 nucleotides align to TRBD1. V gave up 2 bases and J gave up 6 bases; unmatched junction bases: 6. The CDR3 covers 14 residues. CDR1 is SEHNR and CDR2 is FQNEAQ in the germline V gene (reference sequence).